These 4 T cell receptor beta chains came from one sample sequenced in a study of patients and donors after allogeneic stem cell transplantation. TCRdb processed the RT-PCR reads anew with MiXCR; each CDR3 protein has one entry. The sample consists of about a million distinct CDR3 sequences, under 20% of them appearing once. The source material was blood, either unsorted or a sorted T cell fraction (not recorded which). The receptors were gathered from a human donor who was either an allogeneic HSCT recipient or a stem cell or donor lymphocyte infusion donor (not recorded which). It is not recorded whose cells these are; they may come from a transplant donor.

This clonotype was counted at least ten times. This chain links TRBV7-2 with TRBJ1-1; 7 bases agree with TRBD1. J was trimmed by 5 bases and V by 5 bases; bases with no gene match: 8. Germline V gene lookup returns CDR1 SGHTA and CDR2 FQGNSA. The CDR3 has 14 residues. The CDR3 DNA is TGTGCCAGCAGCCGCTTGTCAGGGGGGACTGAAGCTTTCTTT. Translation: CASSRLSGGTEAFF.

This CDR3 is CAINRGSHEQFF. Here the CDR3 DNA reads TGTGCCATAAACCGGGGGTCTCATGAGCAGTTCTTC. The chain employs TRBV6-2 or TRBV6-3 and TRBJ2-1, with TRBD2 as a possible D gene (6 bases). Germline CDR1 reads MNHEY; CDR2 reads SVGEGT. This CDR3 region has 12 residues. With 10 bases removed from V and 8 bases from J, the gap between germline ends came to 15 bases.

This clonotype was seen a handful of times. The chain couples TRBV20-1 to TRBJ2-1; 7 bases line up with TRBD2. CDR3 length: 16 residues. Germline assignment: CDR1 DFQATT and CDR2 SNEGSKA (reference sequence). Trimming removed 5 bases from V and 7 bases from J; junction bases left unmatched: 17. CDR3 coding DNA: TGCAGTGCTCCGCCCCTCCATGGCGGGGGTTTTAATGAGCAGTTCTTC. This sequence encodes CSAPPLHGGGFNEQFF.

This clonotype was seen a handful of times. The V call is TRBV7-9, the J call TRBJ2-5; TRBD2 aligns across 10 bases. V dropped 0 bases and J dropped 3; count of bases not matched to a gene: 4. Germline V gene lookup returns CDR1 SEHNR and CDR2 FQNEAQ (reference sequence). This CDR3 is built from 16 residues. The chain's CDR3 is CASSLASSGGKETQYF. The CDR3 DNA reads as TGTGCCAGCAGCTTAGCGTCTAGCGGGGGTAAAGAGACCCAGTACTTC.